This T cell receptor beta chain is from a study of T cell responses to AZD1222 COVID-19 vaccine. Study-level points and caveats: Females outnumbered males among donors, who were mostly white British; clonal diversity was possibly underestimated. Spike-wide vaccine-associated CD4 TCRs dominated at 160-218 and 743-854. There were repertoire samples only from the period after the peak T cell response.

As regards this clone: Its target is unknown.

TCRdb's copy holds only in-frame clones and misses some; the assay was immunoSEQ multiplex PCR. The sample includes over 100,000 clones, roughly 90% of them seen just once. Specimen: peripheral blood, collected on day 0 of AZD1222 vaccination. The TCR sequence derives from an adult in good health.

The CDR3 DNA sequence: TGTGCCAGCTCACCATTGTCCTTAGCGGGAACCTACGAGCAGTACTTC. Encoded protein: CASSPLSLAGTYEQYF. V and J are TRBV18 and TRBJ2-7, with 8 bases identical to TRBD2. The V gene end was trimmed by 2 bases and the J gene end by 2 bases; junction bases not matched to a gene: 8. CDR1 and CDR2 from the germline V gene are KGHSH and LQKENI. CDR3 length: 16 amino acids.